The sequence of this TCR beta chain was determined in a study of blood T cell repertoires in COVID-19. About the study: Samples of COVID-19 (acute and convalescent) were obtained from the United States, Italy and Spain. PBMCs, B-cell-depleted T cells, or T cells were the source of the cDNA or gDNA that made up the material.

The germline gives CDR1 SGDLS, CDR2 YYNGEE. The CDR3 loop spans 16 amino acids. Trimming at V came to 2 bases and at J to 5 bases, leaving 6 bases not matched to a gene. Authors' methods: Reference gene primers were amplified, and this amplification served to estimate nucleated cell counts. Assay: immunoSEQ multiplex PCR; the TCRdb copy retains only in-frame clones and omits some. V, J and clone size are those of that table, while D and trimming were read from the DNA. Of roughly 250,000 clones listed, 70% to 90% are singletons. Sequencing used peripheral blood. This chain joins TRBV9 and TRBJ2-2; 10 bases align to TRBD2. This TCR came from a woman aged 40-49 years who had recovered from COVID-19. The DNA for the CDR3 is TGTGCCAGCAGCGTCCTAGCGGGAGTTCGGACCGGGGAGCTGTTTTTT. This sequence encodes CASSVLAGVRTGELFF. Together with reference TRBV9 and TRBJ2-2, the CDR3 gives the full variable domain: DSGVTQTPKHLITATGQRVTLRCSPRSGDLSVYWYQQSLDQGLQFLIQYYNGEERAKGNILERFSAQQFPDLHSELNLSSLELGDSALYFCASSVLAGVRTGELFFGEGSRLTVL.